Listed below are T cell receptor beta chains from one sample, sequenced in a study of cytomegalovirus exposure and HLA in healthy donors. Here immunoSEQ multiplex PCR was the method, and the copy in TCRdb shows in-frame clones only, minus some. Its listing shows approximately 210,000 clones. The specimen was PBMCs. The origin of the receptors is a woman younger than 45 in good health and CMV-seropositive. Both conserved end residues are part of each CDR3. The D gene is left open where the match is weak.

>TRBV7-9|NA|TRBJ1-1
TGTGCCAGCAGCCCCCATTTCGGGAGAGGGAGCACTGAAGCTTTCTTT
CASSPHFGRGSTEAFF
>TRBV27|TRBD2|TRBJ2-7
TGTGCCAGCAGTTCGGGACTAGCGATCTACGAGCAGTACTTC
CASSSGLAIYEQYF
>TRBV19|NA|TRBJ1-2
TGTGCCAGTAGTATCGCAAACAGCATATATGGCTACACCTTC
CASSIANSIYGYTF
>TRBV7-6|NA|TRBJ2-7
TGTGCCAGCAGCTCGGACTGGTACGAGCAGTACTTC
CASSSDWYEQYF
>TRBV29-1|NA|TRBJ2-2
TGCAGCGTCCTCCCGACAGGCGAATACACCGGGGAGCTGTTTTTT
CSVLPTGEYTGELFF
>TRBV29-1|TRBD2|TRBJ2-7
TGCAGCGCCATAGAGGCGGGGGAGGCCTACGAGCAGTACTTC
CSAIEAGEAYEQYF
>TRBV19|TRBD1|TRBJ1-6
TGTGCCAGTAGTTGGGACAGAGATTCACCCCTCCACTTT
CASSWDRDSPLHF
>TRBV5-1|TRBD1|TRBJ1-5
TGCGCCAGCAGCCTGGACAGGGGAGGCAATCAGCCCCAGCATTTT
CASSLDRGGNQPQHF
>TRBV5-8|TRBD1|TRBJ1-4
TGTGCCAGCAGCCGCAGACAGGGTAATGAAAAACTGTTTTTT
CASSRRQGNEKLFF
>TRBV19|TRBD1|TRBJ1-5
TGTGCCAGTAGTGCGACAGGGGGCGGCAATCAGCCCCAGCATTTT
CASSATGGGNQPQHF
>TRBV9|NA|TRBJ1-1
TGTGCCAGTTCTAGGGGTTCCTCGAACACTGAAGCTTTCTTT
CASSRGSSNTEAFF
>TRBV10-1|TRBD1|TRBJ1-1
TGCGCCAGCAGGGCCCGGACAGGGCTGACTGAAGCTTTCTTT
CASRARTGLTEAFF
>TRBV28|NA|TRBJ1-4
TGTGCCAGCAGTACCGGGACATCGAGAAAACTGTTTTTT
CASSTGTSRKLFF
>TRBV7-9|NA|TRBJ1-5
TGTGCCAGCAGCCCCGGGACACGGAGCAATCAGCCCCAGCATTTT
CASSPGTRSNQPQHF
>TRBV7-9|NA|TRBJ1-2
TGTGCCAGCAGCTTAGGTCCCGGGATTGACGTGAATGCCTTC
CASSLGPGIDVNAF
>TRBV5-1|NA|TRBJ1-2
TGCGCCAGCAGCTCCAACAGGGATTTCGACTATGGCTACACCTTC
CASSSNRDFDYGYTF
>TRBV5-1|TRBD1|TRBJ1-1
TGCGCCAGCAGACTCGGACAGGTGAACACTGAAGCTTTCTTT
CASRLGQVNTEAFF
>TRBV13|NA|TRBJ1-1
TGTGCCAGCAGCTTAATTCGGGGGACCACTGAAGCTTTCTTT
CASSLIRGTTEAFF
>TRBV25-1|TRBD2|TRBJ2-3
TGTGCCAGCAGTGCCACTAGCGGCACAGATACGCAGTATTTT
CASSATSGTDTQYF
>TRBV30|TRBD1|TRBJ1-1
TGTGCCTGGAGCCCGTCTCGGACAGGGTCCGTGGCTGAAGCTTTCTTT
CAWSPSRTGSVAEAFF
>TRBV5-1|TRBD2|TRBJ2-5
TGCGCCAGCAGCTTGGGCGGGGGGTTCCAAGAGACCCAGTACTTC
CASSLGGGFQETQYF
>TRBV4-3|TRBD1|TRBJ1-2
TGCGCCAGCAGCCAAACCACAGGGGCGCGGTATGGCTACACCTTC
CASSQTTGARYGYTF
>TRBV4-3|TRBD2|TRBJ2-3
TGCGCCAGCAGCCGCGGACTAGCGGGAGGGACAGATACGCAGTATTTT
CASSRGLAGGTDTQYF
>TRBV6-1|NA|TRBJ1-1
TGTGCCAGCCCCCCCGGCAGGGCGGACACTGAAGCTTTCTTT
CASPPGRADTEAFF
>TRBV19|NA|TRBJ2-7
TGTGCCAGTAGTATAGATCAGGTTAGGGGCTACGAGCAGTACTTC
CASSIDQVRGYEQYF
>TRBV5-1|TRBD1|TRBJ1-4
TGCGCCAGCAGCTTGGGGCCGGGACAGGGGAATGAAAAACTGTTTTTT
CASSLGPGQGNEKLFF
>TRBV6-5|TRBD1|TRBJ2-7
TGTGCCAGCAGTTACGCAACCGGGACAGGGGCCCACGAGCAGTACTTC
CASSYATGTGAHEQYF
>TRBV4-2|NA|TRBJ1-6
TGTGCCAGCAGCCAGGTCAGGGCTTCACCCCTCCACTTT
CASSQVRASPLHF
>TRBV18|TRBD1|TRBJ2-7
TGTGCCAGCTCACCGAGAGGGGGCGCCTACGAGCAGTACTTC
CASSPRGGAYEQYF